This T cell receptor beta chain came from a study of blood T cell repertoires in COVID-19. Across the whole study: The samples span acute and convalescent COVID-19 from the United States, Italy and Spain.

The CDR3 loop spans 16 amino acids. J lost 6 bases, V lost 3 bases, and 4 bases had no gene match. Germline V lookup: CDR1 SGHVS, CDR2 FNYEAQ. As processed by the authors: Reference gene primer amplification in the assay estimated nucleated cell counts. TCRdb's copy holds only in-frame clones and misses some; the assay was immunoSEQ multiplex PCR. The V and J calls and clone size were taken over from that table, and D and trimming were inferred from the DNA. Among 200,000 to 250,000 clones, about 90% were seen once, and the ten largest hold more than 2.5%. The specimen sequenced was peripheral blood. This chain connects TRBV7-6 to TRBJ2-3, with TRBD2 identical over 15 bases. The receptor was derived from a woman in her twenties or thirties who had recovered from COVID-19. CDR3: CASSLGTSGGSDTQYF. CDR3 DNA sequence: TGTGCCAGCAGCTTGGGGACTAGCGGGGGGTCGGATACGCAGTATTTT.